A selection of T cell receptor beta chains follows, all from one sample in a study of blood T cell repertoires in COVID-19. Here immunoSEQ multiplex PCR was the method, and the copy in TCRdb shows in-frame clones only, minus some. This table has about 250,000 clones, approximately 90% appearing once. Sequences were obtained from peripheral blood. The receptors come from a man younger than 30 with active or convalescent COVID-19. Both conserved end residues are part of each CDR3. The order of the fields is J gene, V gene, clone size, D gene, CDR3 DNA, CDR3 protein. A D gene is named only where the DNA matches it firmly. Clone size is given for some rows only: seen once, a few or many times, or a class if the clone is expanded.

j_gene: TRBJ2-2
v_gene: TRBV3-1/TRBV3-2
abundance: NA
d_gene: TRBD1
CDR3nt: TGTGCCAGCAGCCAGACAGGGGTCGGGGAGCTGTTTTTT
CDR3aa: CASSQTGVGELFF

j_gene: TRBJ1-6
v_gene: TRBV9
abundance: NA
d_gene: NA
CDR3nt: TGTGCCAGCAGCAGCCGCTCCTATAATTCACCCCTCCACTTT
CDR3aa: CASSSRSYNSPLHF

j_gene: TRBJ1-2
v_gene: TRBV15
abundance: NA
d_gene: TRBD1
CDR3nt: TGTGCCACCACCCCGGACAGGATGAGCTATGGCTACACCTTC
CDR3aa: CATTPDRMSYGYTF

j_gene: TRBJ2-1
v_gene: TRBV5-6
abundance: NA
d_gene: NA
CDR3nt: TGTGCCAGCAGCTTGGGACAGGCTTACAATGAGCAGTTCTTC
CDR3aa: CASSLGQAYNEQFF

j_gene: TRBJ2-2
v_gene: TRBV3-1/TRBV3-2
abundance: NA
d_gene: NA
CDR3nt: TGTGCCAGCAGCCAAGGGCTGGCGTCGGGCACCGGGGAGCTGTTTTTT
CDR3aa: CASSQGLASGTGELFF

j_gene: TRBJ2-2
v_gene: TRBV11-2
abundance: NA
d_gene: TRBD2
CDR3nt: TGTGCCAGCAGCCTAGCGGGGGGAGACACCGGGGAGCTGTTTTTT
CDR3aa: CASSLAGGDTGELFF

j_gene: TRBJ2-5
v_gene: TRBV6-2/TRBV6-3
abundance: NA
d_gene: NA
CDR3nt: TGTGCCAGCAGTTACGACCGCCTCGGGGAGACCCAGTACTTC
CDR3aa: CASSYDRLGETQYF

j_gene: TRBJ1-5
v_gene: TRBV28
abundance: NA
d_gene: NA
CDR3nt: TGTGCCAGCACCAAAGTTGGGGGCACGGGTCAGCCCCAGCATTTT
CDR3aa: CASTKVGGTGQPQHF

j_gene: TRBJ1-1
v_gene: TRBV9
abundance: NA
d_gene: NA
CDR3nt: TGTGCCAGCAGCGTTAAGGAAGGGGGTGGGGCTGAAGCTTTCTTT
CDR3aa: CASSVKEGGGAEAFF

j_gene: TRBJ1-2
v_gene: TRBV30
abundance: NA
d_gene: NA
CDR3nt: TGTGCCTGGAGTGTATCCCTCACTCGGGGCTACACCTTC
CDR3aa: CAWSVSLTRGYTF

j_gene: TRBJ1-2
v_gene: TRBV12-1
abundance: NA
d_gene: NA
CDR3nt: TGTGCCAGTCTCCTTGCAGGGTCATTGAATTATGGCTACACCTTC
CDR3aa: CASLLAGSLNYGYTF

j_gene: TRBJ2-1
v_gene: TRBV27
abundance: NA
d_gene: TRBD2
CDR3nt: TGTGCCAGCAGCGCAGGACTAGGTTACAATGAGCAGTTCTTC
CDR3aa: CASSAGLGYNEQFF

j_gene: TRBJ2-1
v_gene: TRBV29-1
abundance: NA
d_gene: TRBD2
CDR3nt: TGCAGCGTTATAGAGAGAATTAGCGGGAGACACAATGAGCAGTTCTTC
CDR3aa: CSVIERISGRHNEQFF

j_gene: TRBJ1-4
v_gene: TRBV20-1
abundance: NA
d_gene: TRBD1
CDR3nt: TGCAGTGCTAGTTCTGGGACAGGGCGCGAAAAACTGTTTTTT
CDR3aa: CSASSGTGREKLFF

j_gene: TRBJ1-1
v_gene: TRBV20-1
abundance: NA
d_gene: NA
CDR3nt: TGCAGTGCTAGTAAACTCGGCCGCAGGGGCACTGAAGCTTTCTTT
CDR3aa: CSASKLGRRGTEAFF

j_gene: TRBJ1-2
v_gene: TRBV2
abundance: NA
d_gene: TRBD1
CDR3nt: TGTGCCAGCAGTGGACAGGGGTATGGCTACACCTTC
CDR3aa: CASSGQGYGYTF

j_gene: TRBJ2-3
v_gene: TRBV7-2
abundance: NA
d_gene: NA
CDR3nt: TGTGCCAGCAGCTTAGGCAGAACAGATACGCAGTATTTT
CDR3aa: CASSLGRTDTQYF

j_gene: TRBJ1-1
v_gene: TRBV7-2
abundance: NA
d_gene: NA
CDR3nt: TGTGCCAGCAGCTTTAGAGAGGGCTCTGAAGCTTTCTTT
CDR3aa: CASSFREGSEAFF

j_gene: TRBJ2-1
v_gene: TRBV6-2/TRBV6-3
abundance: NA
d_gene: TRBD2
CDR3nt: TGTGCCAGCAGTTACCCCTGGGGGACTAGCTCCTACAATGAGCAGTTCTTC
CDR3aa: CASSYPWGTSSYNEQFF

j_gene: TRBJ1-5
v_gene: TRBV7-6
abundance: NA
d_gene: NA
CDR3nt: TGTGCCAGCAGCACCACAAATCAGCCCCAGCATTTT
CDR3aa: CASSTTNQPQHF

j_gene: TRBJ1-6
v_gene: TRBV5-6
abundance: NA
d_gene: NA
CDR3nt: TGTGCCAGCAGCTTGCTGGCCGATAATTCACCCCTCCACTTT
CDR3aa: CASSLLADNSPLHF

j_gene: TRBJ1-2
v_gene: TRBV6-5
abundance: few
d_gene: NA
CDR3nt: TGTGCCAGCAGCCAAGACAGATACTATGGCTACACCTTC
CDR3aa: CASSQDRYYGYTF

j_gene: TRBJ1-4
v_gene: TRBV9
abundance: NA
d_gene: NA
CDR3nt: TGTGCCAGCAGCGTAGCGTGGGGTTCCCGGGAAGAAAAACTGTTTTTT
CDR3aa: CASSVAWGSREEKLFF

j_gene: TRBJ1-1
v_gene: TRBV7-6
abundance: NA
d_gene: NA
CDR3nt: TGTGCCAGCAGCCCATCAGGGTCCGGCACTGAAGCTTTCTTT
CDR3aa: CASSPSGSGTEAFF

j_gene: TRBJ2-1
v_gene: TRBV21-1
abundance: NA
d_gene: NA
CDR3nt: TGTGCCAGCAGCAAAGCGCCGGCGGGAGGGCCGAATGAGCAGTTCTTC
CDR3aa: CASSKAPAGGPNEQFF

j_gene: TRBJ2-2
v_gene: TRBV24-1
abundance: NA
d_gene: TRBD1
CDR3nt: TGTGCCACCAGTGACAGGACAGGGGGCGATTCCGGGGAGCTGTTTTTT
CDR3aa: CATSDRTGGDSGELFF

j_gene: TRBJ1-2
v_gene: TRBV7-2
abundance: NA
d_gene: NA
CDR3nt: TGTGCCAGCAGCCTCAGCGTGGGGCCCGGCTACACCTTC
CDR3aa: CASSLSVGPGYTF

j_gene: TRBJ2-1
v_gene: TRBV7-3
abundance: NA
d_gene: NA
CDR3nt: TGTGCCAGCAGCCCTGGGACTGGATACAATGAGCAGTTCTTC
CDR3aa: CASSPGTGYNEQFF

j_gene: TRBJ2-7
v_gene: TRBV6-5
abundance: NA
d_gene: NA
CDR3nt: TGTGCCAGCAGCGCCCTGACTACGAAGCAGTACTTC
CDR3aa: CASSALTTKQYF

j_gene: TRBJ2-3
v_gene: TRBV7-7
abundance: NA
d_gene: NA
CDR3nt: TGTGCCAGCAGCTTTTGCGGGCGCAACCCTAGCACAGATACGCAGTATTTT
CDR3aa: CASSFCGRNPSTDTQYF

j_gene: TRBJ2-1
v_gene: TRBV2
abundance: NA
d_gene: NA
CDR3nt: TGTGCCAGCAGTGATGAATCGGGTGAGCAGTTCTTC
CDR3aa: CASSDESGEQFF

j_gene: TRBJ1-1
v_gene: TRBV11-2
abundance: NA
d_gene: NA
CDR3nt: TGTGCCAGCAGCTTTGTCGGTACTGAAGCTTTCTTT
CDR3aa: CASSFVGTEAFF

j_gene: TRBJ2-7
v_gene: TRBV19
abundance: once
d_gene: TRBD1
CDR3nt: TGTGCCAGTAGTATGGGACAGGCGTTGTCCGAGCAGTACTTC
CDR3aa: CASSMGQALSEQYF

j_gene: TRBJ2-6
v_gene: TRBV29-1
abundance: once
d_gene: NA
CDR3nt: TGCAGCGTTCCCTCGGGAGTTGGGGCCAACGTCCTGACTTTC
CDR3aa: CSVPSGVGANVLTF

j_gene: TRBJ2-6
v_gene: TRBV21-1
abundance: NA
d_gene: NA
CDR3nt: TGTGCCAGCAGCAAAGCGCAGGGGGCAGGGTCTGGGGCCAACGTCCTGACTTTC
CDR3aa: CASSKAQGAGSGANVLTF

j_gene: TRBJ2-2
v_gene: TRBV7-6
abundance: NA
d_gene: TRBD2
CDR3nt: TGTGCCAGCAGCTCAACTAGCGGGCTTAACACCGGGGAGCTGTTTTTT
CDR3aa: CASSSTSGLNTGELFF

j_gene: TRBJ2-7
v_gene: TRBV10-3
abundance: NA
d_gene: NA
CDR3nt: TGTGCCATCAACCCCCATGGCGGTGCAGACGAGCAGTACTTC
CDR3aa: CAINPHGGADEQYF

j_gene: TRBJ2-7
v_gene: TRBV6-5
abundance: NA
d_gene: TRBD1
CDR3nt: TGTGCCAGCAGTTACGTTCCGGACAGGATATACGAGCAGTACTTC
CDR3aa: CASSYVPDRIYEQYF

j_gene: TRBJ2-7
v_gene: TRBV19
abundance: NA
d_gene: TRBD1
CDR3nt: TGTGCCAGTAGTGACCGGGACAGGGCCTCCTACGAGCAGTACTTC
CDR3aa: CASSDRDRASYEQYF

j_gene: TRBJ2-2
v_gene: TRBV5-1
abundance: NA
d_gene: NA
CDR3nt: TGCGCCAGCAGCTTGGAGGGTCAGGGGCGCACCGGGGAGCTGTTTTTT
CDR3aa: CASSLEGQGRTGELFF

j_gene: TRBJ1-5
v_gene: TRBV5-6
abundance: NA
d_gene: TRBD1
CDR3nt: TGTGCCAGCAGCAGAACAGGGGATCAGCCCCAGCATTTT
CDR3aa: CASSRTGDQPQHF

j_gene: TRBJ2-7
v_gene: TRBV27
abundance: NA
d_gene: TRBD1
CDR3nt: TGTGCCAGCAGTTTAAGTTCAGGACAGGGGTACGAGCAGTACTTC
CDR3aa: CASSLSSGQGYEQYF

j_gene: TRBJ2-3
v_gene: TRBV9
abundance: NA
d_gene: NA
CDR3nt: TGTGCCAGCAGCGTAGGAAGCGAAAGTGGCCCAATCACAGATACGCAGTATTTT
CDR3aa: CASSVGSESGPITDTQYF

j_gene: TRBJ1-2
v_gene: TRBV20-1
abundance: once
d_gene: NA
CDR3nt: TGCAGTGCTAGGGGGGCGCAGGGCTACACCTTC
CDR3aa: CSARGAQGYTF

j_gene: TRBJ2-1
v_gene: TRBV27
abundance: NA
d_gene: NA
CDR3nt: TGTGCCAGCAGTACACTAATCACAGGGAGCGGGGACAATGAGCAGTTCTTC
CDR3aa: CASSTLITGSGDNEQFF

j_gene: TRBJ2-5
v_gene: TRBV18
abundance: NA
d_gene: TRBD2
CDR3nt: TGTGCCAGCTCACCCTTGGGACTAGCGGTCCAAGAGACCCAGTACTTC
CDR3aa: CASSPLGLAVQETQYF

j_gene: TRBJ2-2
v_gene: TRBV5-1
abundance: NA
d_gene: NA
CDR3nt: TGCGCCAGCAGCTTCGAGGGAGAGGGCACCGGGGAGCTGTTTTTT
CDR3aa: CASSFEGEGTGELFF

j_gene: TRBJ1-2
v_gene: TRBV3-1/TRBV3-2
abundance: NA
d_gene: NA
CDR3nt: TGTGCCAGCAGCAACAGGGACCGTGCGTATGGCTACACCTTC
CDR3aa: CASSNRDRAYGYTF

j_gene: TRBJ2-7
v_gene: TRBV6-2/TRBV6-3
abundance: NA
d_gene: NA
CDR3nt: TGTGCCAGCAGTTATAGAAATAAAGGCTCAGGGAAGGACGAGCAGTACTTC
CDR3aa: CASSYRNKGSGKDEQYF

j_gene: TRBJ1-1
v_gene: TRBV18
abundance: NA
d_gene: NA
CDR3nt: TGTGCCAGCTCACCCCTCCAAAACAGTGAAGCTTTCTTT
CDR3aa: CASSPLQNSEAFF

j_gene: TRBJ2-7
v_gene: TRBV18
abundance: NA
d_gene: NA
CDR3nt: TGTGCCAGCTCACCGACGAGGACATATTCCTACGAGCAGTACTTC
CDR3aa: CASSPTRTYSYEQYF

j_gene: TRBJ1-5
v_gene: TRBV6-5
abundance: NA
d_gene: NA
CDR3nt: TGTGCCAGCAGTTACGAGGGCGTCAATCAGCCCCAGCATTTT
CDR3aa: CASSYEGVNQPQHF

j_gene: TRBJ1-4
v_gene: TRBV20-1
abundance: NA
d_gene: NA
CDR3nt: TGCAGTGCACCGGACTTGACCAAACTGTTTTTT
CDR3aa: CSAPDLTKLFF

j_gene: TRBJ2-1
v_gene: TRBV14
abundance: NA
d_gene: NA
CDR3nt: TGTGCCAGCAGCCGCCCAGTGAATTGGCCCCCCTACAATGAGCAGTTCTTC
CDR3aa: CASSRPVNWPPYNEQFF

j_gene: TRBJ1-1
v_gene: TRBV30
abundance: NA
d_gene: NA
CDR3nt: TGTGCCTGGAGTCTGAAGGGGACTGAAGCTTTCTTT
CDR3aa: CAWSLKGTEAFF

j_gene: TRBJ2-3
v_gene: TRBV9
abundance: NA
d_gene: TRBD2
CDR3nt: TGTGCCAGCAGCGCTCTAGCGGAAAACACAGATACGCAGTATTTT
CDR3aa: CASSALAENTDTQYF

j_gene: TRBJ1-5
v_gene: TRBV9
abundance: NA
d_gene: NA
CDR3nt: TGTGCCAGCAGCGTAGGAGACAACAATCAGCCCCAGCATTTT
CDR3aa: CASSVGDNNQPQHF

j_gene: TRBJ2-3
v_gene: TRBV4-3
abundance: once
d_gene: NA
CDR3nt: TGCGCCAGCAGCCAAGATCGGACAATTGGGGATACGCAGTATTTT
CDR3aa: CASSQDRTIGDTQYF